This T cell receptor beta chain was captured in a study of cytotoxic CD8 clonotypes in ibrutinib-treated CLL. At the level of the study: Partial responders approximately 24, complete 2; around twelve progressed and roughly 14 stayed in remission by median around 71 months.

Libraries were prepared by immunoSEQ multiplex PCR; TCRdb keeps only in-frame clonotypes and omits some of them. The repertoire consists of about 140,000 clones, with more than 75% occurring once and the leading ten covering approximately 7.6%. The receptor's source is a human donor with chronic lymphocytic leukemia. Source: PBMCs, taken after 36 months of ibrutinib treatment.

CDR3 nucleotides: TGTGCCACCAGCAGAGTTGGGAGAGCCTACGAGCAGTACTTC. Its protein product is CATSRVGRAYEQYF. The chain recombines TRBV15 with TRBJ2-7, with D perhaps TRBD2 (5 bases). Germline CDR1 and CDR2: LNHNV and YYDKDF (reference sequence). V was shortened by 1 base and J by 2 bases, with 9 bases between the two germline ends. The CDR3 is 14 residues long.